This TCR beta chain was documented in a study of blood T cell repertoires in COVID-19. Trimming cost V 6 bases and J 7 bases; bases outside gene matches: 11. Germline CDR1 reads SGHTA; CDR2 reads FQGNSA. CDR3 length: 14 residues. This table comes from immunoSEQ multiplex PCR, and its TCRdb copy is limited to in-frame clones, with some not included. The table records about 97,000 clones, roughly 89% of them present only once. This receptor was identified in a human donor in a cohort sampled during active COVID-19. The chain has TRBV7-2 and TRBJ1-1; 7 positions match TRBD1. Sequencing input: peripheral blood. This CDR3 reads CASRQSDRWLEAFF. The CDR3 DNA sequence: TGTGCCAGCAGACAGTCGGACAGGTGGCTTGAAGCTTTCTTT.